A single sample is the source of the 14 T cell receptor beta chains below, sequenced in a study of regulatory T cells in long-lasting Graves disease (dated by TCRdb to the early 2020s). The intended sense of this specimen's time point label: persistent/refractory GD, antithyroid drugs over 5 years with positive TRAb. For both TCR sequencing and RNA sequencing, RNA was extracted from PBMCs using TRIzol. Library creation used multiplex PCR. TCRdb lists the instrument as Illumina HiSeq 4000. To build TCR beta libraries, CDR3 regions were amplified by Arm-PCR using iRepertoire HTBI primers. In-frame beta chains were kept once TCRdb had trimmed the public reads at Q25 with fastp and called clones with MiXCR. Entries that share a CDR3 protein sequence are merged under the most common genes and DNA. The sample data list 300,000 to 400,000 distinct CDR3 sequences, and roughly a fifth of these were observed just once. The ten largest clonotypes hold 25% to 35% of the sample.

The specimen comprised peripheral blood mononuclear cells (PBMCs), sampled when the disease was refractory, from a patient treated with antithyroid drugs. The receptors derive from a female donor with Graves disease.

The chain recombines TRBV10-3 with TRBJ2-7; D remains ambiguous. The CDR3 loop spans 12 amino acids. The germline V and J ends were trimmed by 4 bases and 3 bases, with 7 bases remaining between them. Germline CDR1 is ENHRY and CDR2 is SYGVKD. CDR3 residues: CAISVGDYEQYF. The CDR3 DNA sequence: TGTGCCATCAGTGTTGGAGACTACGAGCAGTACTTC.

This sequence joins TRBV9 and TRBJ2-5; 11 nucleotides agree with TRBD2. This CDR3 contains 16 residues. The germline gives CDR1 SGDLS, CDR2 YYNGEE. V lost 4 bases, J lost 4 bases, and 9 bases stayed unmatched. The CDR3 nucleotides are TGTGCCAGCAGCCCCCGGGATAGCGGGGGGGCAGAGACCCAGTACTTC. Its translation is CASSPRDSGGAETQYF.

This rearrangement joins TRBV4-1 to TRBJ1-1; D not resolved. The CDR3 has 18 residues. CDR1 is MGHRA, CDR2 YSYEKL, per germline. The germline V and J ends were trimmed by 0 bases and 5 bases, with 22 bases remaining between them. The CDR3 here is CASSQDPLASERVTEAFF. The CDR3 bases are TGCGCCAGCAGCCAAGACCCCCTCGCATCGGAAAGAGTGACTGAAGCTTTCTTT.

There are a few counts of this clonotype. The chain joins TRBV5-1 to TRBJ2-6; TRBD2 agrees at 12 bases. Trimming cost V 4 bases and J 0 bases; bases outside gene matches: 5. The CDR3 runs 18 residues. Germline V lookup: CDR1 SGHRS, CDR2 YFSETQ. The chain's CDR3 is CASSPGLAGSSGANVLTF. The CDR3 region has the DNA TGCGCCAGCAGCCCGGGACTAGCGGGCTCCTCTGGGGCCAACGTCCTGACTTTC.

In DNA form, the CDR3 reads TGCAGCGTCCCCCGAGGGGAATTCAATCAGCCCCAGCATTTT. Amino acids: CSVPRGEFNQPQHF. The chain has TRBV29-1 and TRBJ1-5; D might be TRBD1 (5 bases). The CDR3 extends over 14 amino acids. The V gene's germline CDR1 is SQVTM and CDR2 ANQGSEA. V lost 6 bases and J lost 3, with 15 bases in between.

This clonotype was counted a few times. The V gene is TRBV5-8, the J gene TRBJ1-2; D may be TRBD1 (5 bases). The CDR3 has 13 amino acids. V gave up 4 bases and J gave up 4 bases, with 11 bases separating them. Germline-derived CDR1 and CDR2 are SGHTS and YDEGEE. CDR3 residues: CASSATRGYGYTF. The DNA for the CDR3 is TGTGCCAGCAGCGCCACGAGGGGCTATGGCTACACCTTC.

For this clonotype: With a much larger clone just one base away, this may be a read error. J is TRBJ1-4 and V is TRBV28; D is unresolved. The CDR3 consists of 13 residues. Germline CDR1 MDHEN, CDR2 SYDVKM. The CDR3 is CASSTATNEKPFF. DNA for the CDR3: TGTGCCAGCAGTACCGCAACTAATGAAAAACCGTTTTTT.

The table lists this clonotype with a few counts. The chain couples TRBV4-3 to TRBJ2-5; possibly TRBD1 or TRBD2 for D (5 bases each). This CDR3 spans 16 amino acids. Trimming removed 0 bases from V and 7 bases from J, with 18 bases in between. The germline V gene has CDR1 LGHNA and CDR2 YSLEER. CDR3: CASSQDPGTKRGTQYF. The CDR3 bases are TGCGCCAGCAGCCAAGACCCAGGGACCAAACGGGGGACCCAGTACTTC.

CDR3 DNA sequence: TGTGCCAGCAGCCCCAGGCCTCTAGCCGATGAGCAGTTCTTC. Translated, it gives CASSPRPLADEQFF. The genes are TRBV3-1 and TRBJ2-1, with D perhaps TRBD2 (5 bases). Germline CDR1 and CDR2: LGHDT and YNNKEL (reference sequence). The CDR3 is 14 amino acids. The V end lost 4 bases, the J end lost 8 bases, and 15 bases lay between the germline ends.

This clonotype was counted many times. The chain employs TRBV7-9 and TRBJ1-4, with 9 bases lining up with TRBD1. V gave up 4 bases and J gave up 4 bases; unmatched junction bases: 4. Germline CDR1 reads SEHNR; CDR2 reads FQNEAQ (reference sequence). The CDR3 contains 15 residues. CDR3 sequence (DNA): TGTGCCAGCAGCTCCTGGACAGGGGATAATGAAAAACTGTTTTTT. This sequence encodes CASSSWTGDNEKLFF.

This clonotype appeared a few times. This chain links TRBV20-1 with TRBJ2-7; tentative D call: TRBD2 (6 bases). There are 15 residues in the CDR3. Germline CDR1 and CDR2: DFQATT and SNEGSKA (reference sequence). Trimming pared 0 bases from V and 3 bases from J, leaving 15 bases between. CDR3 loop: CSARDRGTTFYEQYF. The CDR3 DNA follows: TGCAGTGCTAGAGATCGCGGGACCACGTTCTACGAGCAGTACTTC.

For this clonotype: A much larger clone is a single base away; this may be a read error. The V and J genes are TRBV14 and TRBJ1-6; no clear D gene. The V gene lost 0 bases and the J gene lost 6 bases, with 12 bases spanning the gap. CDR3 size: 16 residues. The germline CDR1 and CDR2 sequences are SGHDN and FVKESK. CDR3 region: CASSQEGRAINSPLHF. CDR3 nucleotide sequence: TGTGCCAGCAGCCAAGAAGGACGGGCTATTAATTCACCCCTCCACTTT.

The chain recombines TRBV2 with TRBJ2-1; 9 bases map to TRBD1. Germline V gives CDR1 SNHLY, CDR2 FYNNEI. V was pared by 5 bases and J by 9 bases, with 11 bases of the junction left unmatched. There are 15 residues in the CDR3. The CDR3 DNA reads as TGTGCCAGCAGTCTAGAGCTAACAGGGGGCAGTGAGCAGTTCTTC. Translation gives CASSLELTGGSEQFF.

In its sample, this clonotype was seen many times. The rearrangement uses TRBV7-2 and TRBJ2-5; D unresolved. The CDR3 contains 16 residues. Trimming left V 4 bases short and J 1 base short, with 16 bases between. Germline V gene data show CDR1 as SGHTA and CDR2 as FQGNSA. The CDR3 spells CASSYGPTRTQETQYF. CDR3 nucleotide sequence: TGTGCCAGCAGCTACGGCCCGACCAGGACCCAAGAGACCCAGTACTTC.